What follows is one TCR beta chain and its context. Antigen unknown. On sorted subsets, replicate PCRs used about 180 ng DNA, or roughly 30,000 T cell genomes. Generated by immunoSEQ multiplex PCR, the TCRdb table keeps only in-frame clones and is missing some. The sample shows roughly 2.2 million clones, 90% to 95% of them seen only once. The data originate from a study of shared clonotypes between healthy human individuals. The study's findings and limits: Naive CD4 clonotypes were shared across a handful of donors at approximately 5.3%. Clonotype sharing among donors was thought likely to change with sequencing depth. The authors sampled blood alone, and tissue repertoires likely differ.

V lost 4 bases, J lost 4 bases, and 13 bases stayed unmatched. The CDR3 runs 17 residues. Per germline, CDR1 SGHTA and CDR2 FQGTGA. The TCR comes from a man aged 18 to 30 in good health. Some clones in this sample may be carry-over from other donors' samples. Source material: naive CD4+ T cells from PBMCs. The sample's subset: CD45RA+ positively selected. The chain recombines TRBV7-3 with TRBJ2-1, with 7 nucleotides matching TRBD2. CDR3 DNA: TGTGCCAGCAGCTCCCCGACTAGCCCCCTTAGGTACAATGAGCAGTTCTTC. Protein sequence: CASSSPTSPLRYNEQFF.